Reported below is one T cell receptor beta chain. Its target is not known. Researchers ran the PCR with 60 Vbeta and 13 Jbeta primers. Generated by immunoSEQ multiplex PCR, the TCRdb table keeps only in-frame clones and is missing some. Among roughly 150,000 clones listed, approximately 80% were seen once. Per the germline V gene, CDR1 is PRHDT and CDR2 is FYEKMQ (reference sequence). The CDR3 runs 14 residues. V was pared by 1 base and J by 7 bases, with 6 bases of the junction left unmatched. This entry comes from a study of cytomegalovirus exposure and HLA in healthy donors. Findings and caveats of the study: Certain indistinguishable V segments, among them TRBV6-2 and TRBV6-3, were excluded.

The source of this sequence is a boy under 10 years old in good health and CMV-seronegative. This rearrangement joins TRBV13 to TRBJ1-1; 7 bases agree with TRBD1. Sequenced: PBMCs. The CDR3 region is CASSLDEGQREAFF. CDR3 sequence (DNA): TGTGCCAGCAGCTTAGATGAGGGACAGCGTGAAGCTTTCTTT. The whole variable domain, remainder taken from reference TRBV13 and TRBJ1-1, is AAGVIQSPRHLIKEKRETATLKCYPIPRHDTVYWYQQGPGQDPQFLISFYEKMQSDKGSIPDRFSAQQFSDYHSELNMSSLELGDSALYFCASSLDEGQREAFFGQGTRLTVV.